The clone carrying this T cell receptor (beta chain) was recorded only once. This sample was taken from a study of blood T cell repertoires in COVID-19. At the level of the study: Italy, Spain and the United States were the sources of the convalescent and acute COVID-19 samples. Nucleic acid was either cDNA or gDNA, and it came from T cells, B-cell-depleted T cells, or PBMCs.

In the original analysis: From reference gene primer amplification, estimates of nucleated cell counts were derived. The data were produced by immunoSEQ multiplex PCR, yet TCRdb's version contains in-frame clones alone and is incomplete. V and J calls and clone size are copied from that table; D and trimming were computed from the DNA. There are tens of thousands of clones in the sample; 85% to 90% occur only once, and over 10% lies in the top ten. Germline assignment: CDR1 MDHEN and CDR2 SYDVKM. The CDR3 is 15 residues long. Trimming took 6 bases from V and 4 from J, leaving 18 bases between them. The sequencing sample was made of peripheral blood. The sequence came from a man between 65 and 85 years old with active COVID-19. V gene TRBV28 combines with J gene TRBJ1-2, with D maybe TRBD1 (6 bases). The CDR3 bases are TGTGCCAGCAGCCCCTGGGGGGGGCAAAGCTATGGCTACACCTTC. Translation gives CASSPWGGQSYGYTF.